This TCR beta chain was sequenced during a study of T cell repertoires in cytomegalovirus infection. Turning to the study itself: Selected CMV epitopes included recently identified HLA-C-restricted ones as well as well-studied HLA-B-restricted ones. CMV infection and matching HLA type were both indicated by public TCR beta signatures. Broader study findings: Clonotype analysis showed dominance of the ex vivo response by HLA-C-restricted CMV-specific TCR beta clonotypes. Identification of carriers of CMV plus the relevant HLA was performed using cumulative public TCR beta family frequency.

Trimming cost V 7 bases and J 2 bases; bases outside gene matches: 7. Germline-derived CDR1 and CDR2 are SGHRS and YFSETQ. The CDR3 runs 14 residues. Using its own MiXCR run on the reads, TCRdb lists one record per CDR3 protein. The sample includes 750,000 to 900,000 distinct CDR3 sequences, about 27% of them seen just once. On this clonotype: Its antigen is unknown.

This TCR derives from a human donor in good health (CMV status not recorded). Some clones in this sample may be carry-over from other donors' samples. The source material was cultured CD8+ T cells from PBMCs, sampled from culture after CMV antigen stimulation. This chain joins TRBV5-1 and TRBJ2-7; 9 bases fit TRBD1. The DNA of the CDR3 is TGCGCCAGCGAGGCCGGGACAGGGACCTACGAGCAGTACTTC. Its translation is CASEAGTGTYEQYF.